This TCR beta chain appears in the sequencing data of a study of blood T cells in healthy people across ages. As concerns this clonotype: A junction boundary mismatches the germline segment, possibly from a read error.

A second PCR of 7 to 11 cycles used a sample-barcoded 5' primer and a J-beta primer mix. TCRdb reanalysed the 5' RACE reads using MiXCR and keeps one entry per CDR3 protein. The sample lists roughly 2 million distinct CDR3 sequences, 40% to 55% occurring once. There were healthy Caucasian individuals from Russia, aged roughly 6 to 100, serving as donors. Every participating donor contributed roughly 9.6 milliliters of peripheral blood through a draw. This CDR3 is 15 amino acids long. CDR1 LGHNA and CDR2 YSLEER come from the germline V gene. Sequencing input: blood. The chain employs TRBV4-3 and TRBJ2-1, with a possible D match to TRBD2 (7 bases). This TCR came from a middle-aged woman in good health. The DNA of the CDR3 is TGCGCCAGCAGCGCTCGGGGGGCCTCCTACAATCAGCAGTTCTTC. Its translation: CASSARGASYNQQFF.